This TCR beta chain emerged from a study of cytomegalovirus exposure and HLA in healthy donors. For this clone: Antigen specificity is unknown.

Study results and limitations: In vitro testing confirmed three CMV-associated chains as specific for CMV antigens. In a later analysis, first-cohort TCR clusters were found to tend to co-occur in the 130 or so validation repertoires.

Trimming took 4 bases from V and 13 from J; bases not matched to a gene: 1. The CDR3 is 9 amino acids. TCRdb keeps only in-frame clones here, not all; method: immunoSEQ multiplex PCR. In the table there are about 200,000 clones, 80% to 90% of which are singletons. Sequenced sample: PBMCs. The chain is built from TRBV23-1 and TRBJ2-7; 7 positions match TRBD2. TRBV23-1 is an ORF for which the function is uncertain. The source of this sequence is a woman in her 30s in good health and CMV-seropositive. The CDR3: CASSREGYF. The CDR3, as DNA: TGCGCCAGCAGTCGGGAGGGTTACTTC.